This entry lists 14 T cell receptor beta chains sequenced from one sample in a study of identical twins. TCRdb fed the 5' RACE reads into MiXCR, producing one record per CDR3 protein. The sample shows 450,000 or so distinct CDR3 sequences, roughly an eighth of them seen only once. These data were also reused for a study on yellow fever vaccine responses in identical twins.

Sequences were obtained from CD4+ T cells sorted from blood. Receptors were obtained from a woman in her late teens or twenties in good health.

V usage is TRBV4-3 and J usage is TRBJ2-7; tentative D call: TRBD1 (6 bases). Trimming took off 0 bases at V and 2 bases at J, with 11 bases between the two ends. The CDR3 extends over 15 amino acids. Germline V CDR1 and CDR2: LGHNA, YSLEER. CDR3 coding DNA: TGCGCCAGCAGCCAAGACGGGACAACACCCTACGAGCAGTACTTC. It yields the protein CASSQDGTTPYEQYF.

The chain links TRBV20-1 to TRBJ2-7, with D uncertain. Germline V gives CDR1 DFQATT, CDR2 SNEGSKA (reference sequence). V lost 3 bases, J lost 3 bases, and 12 bases lay in between. This CDR3 is 13 amino acids long. CDR3 nucleotides: TGCAGTGCTAGGGACGGAAGTAACTACGAGCAGTACTTC. Protein sequence: CSARDGSNYEQYF.

The chain combines TRBV15 with TRBJ2-4; 10 nucleotides line up with TRBD1. The CDR3 loop spans 20 amino acids. The V and J ends lost 0 bases and 0 bases, in that order; junction bases with no gene match: 11. Germline loops: CDR1 LNHNV, CDR2 YYDKDF (reference sequence). CDR3 sequence: CATSRDLTGQGVAAKNIQYF. CDR3 in DNA: TGTGCCACCAGCAGAGATCTTACAGGACAGGGGGTGGCAGCCAAAAACATTCAGTACTTC. The entire variable domain, with the rest obtained from reference TRBV15 and TRBJ2-4, is as follows: DAMVIQNPRYQVTQFGKPVTLSCSQTLNHNVMYWYQQKSSQAPKLLFHYYDKDFNNEADTPDNFQSRRPNTSFCFLDIRSPGLGDTAMYLCATSRDLTGQGVAAKNIQYFGAGTRLSVL.

The V gene is TRBV29-1, the J gene TRBJ2-3; 11 bases fit TRBD2. Per the germline V gene, CDR1 is SQVTM and CDR2 is ANQGSEA. The ends lost 4 bases at V and 3 bases at J; junction bases unmatched: 3. The CDR3 has 14 residues. The CDR3 DNA sequence: TGCAGCGTTGGACTAGCGGGGAGTACAGATACGCAGTATTTT. Its protein is CSVGLAGSTDTQYF.

A remark on this clonotype: Germline and junction disagree at one end, which may indicate a read error. The V gene is TRBV25-1, the J gene TRBJ2-1; D is perhaps TRBD2 (6 bases). CDR3 length equals 14 residues. Germline-derived CDR1 and CDR2 are MGHDK and SYGVNS. Here the CDR3 reads CSSAVDGRDNEQFF. For the CDR3, the DNA is TGTTCCAGCGCAGTGGACGGGAGAGACAATGAGCAGTTCTTC.

The chain is built from TRBV3-1 and TRBJ1-2; D unresolved. CDR1 LGHDT and CDR2 YNNKEL come from the germline V gene (reference sequence). This CDR3 has 16 residues. V was clipped by 1 base and J by 2 bases, with 14 bases between them. CDR3 coding DNA: TGTGCCAGCAGCCAAGGTTTTGGGCAACGGAACTATGGCTACACCTTC. Translating it yields CASSQGFGQRNYGYTF.

This clonotype was seen repeatedly, ten times or more. The chain recombines TRBV5-1 with TRBJ2-3, with 7 positions matching TRBD2. The junction had 3 bases not matched to a gene; V was cut back by 5 bases and J by 0 bases. In germline, CDR1 is SGHRS, CDR2 YFSETQ. The CDR3 extends over 14 amino acids. Here the CDR3 DNA reads TGCGCCAGCAGTCAAGCGGGGAGCACAGATACGCAGTATTTT. It specifies CASSQAGSTDTQYF. Supplemented by reference TRBV5-1 and TRBJ2-3, the full variable domain reads KAGVTQTPRYLIKTRGQQVTLSCSPISGHRSVSWYQQTPGQGLQFLFEYFSETQRNKGNFPGRFSGRQFSNSRSEMNVSTLELGDSALYLCASSQAGSTDTQYFGPGTRLTVL.

J is TRBJ1-2 and V is TRBV25-1; TRBD1 matches 9 bases. The CDR3 totals 14 residues. Trimming at V came to 6 bases and at J to 3 bases, leaving 5 bases not matched to a gene. Germline CDR1 MGHDK, CDR2 SYGVNS. The CDR3 is CASRRTGDHYGYTF. In nucleotides, the CDR3 is TGTGCCAGCAGGCGGACAGGGGATCACTATGGCTACACCTTC.

The rearrangement uses TRBV24-1 and TRBJ2-1; the match to TRBD1 covers 8 bases. CDR1 and CDR2 (germline): KGHDR, SFDVKD. J was trimmed by 7 bases and V by 4 bases; bases with no gene match: 5. The CDR3 sequence is 14 residues long. The DNA of the CDR3 is TGTGCCACCAGTGACCAGGGGGCAGTGAATGAGCAGTTCTTC. Amino acids: CATSDQGAVNEQFF.

This clonotype was observed many times. V usage is TRBV27 and J usage is TRBJ1-5; D possibly corresponds to TRBD1 (6 bases). CDR1 MNHEY and CDR2 SMNVEV come from the germline V gene (reference sequence). The CDR3 length is 17 residues. Trimming removed 9 bases from V and 3 bases from J, with 24 bases in between. CDR3: CARSRPTGQTINQPQHF. The CDR3 DNA reads TGTGCCAGAAGTAGGCCGACAGGACAGACAATCAATCAGCCCCAGCATTTT.

This clonotype was seen more than once but under ten times. The rearrangement uses TRBV6-5 and TRBJ1-6; a weak D match, TRBD1 (5 bases). This CDR3 is 16 amino acids long. The V gene's germline CDR1 is MNHEY and CDR2 SVGAGI. The V end lost 5 bases, the J end lost 2 bases, and 13 bases lay between the germline ends. The CDR3 bases are TGTGCCAGCAGTACACGAGGGGTTCCCTATAATTCACCCCTCCACTTT. This codes for CASSTRGVPYNSPLHF.

The sample holds a few counts of this clonotype. CDR3 DNA: TGTGCCAGCAGAGGTCCCACTGGGAGCTCCTACAATGAGCAGTTCTTC. It specifies CASRGPTGSSYNEQFF. The chain carries TRBV7-2 and TRBJ2-1; weak D call: TRBD2 (5 bases). Germline V lookup: CDR1 SGHTA, CDR2 FQGNSA. The CDR3 has 16 amino acids. Deletions cut 6 bases from V and 0 bases from J, with 15 bases between.

In its sample, this clonotype was seen a few times. At one of its ends the junction is not consistent with the germline gene, which may arise from a read error. The chain couples TRBV2 to TRBJ2-7; 10 bases map to TRBD1. There are 15 residues in the CDR3. Germline V CDR1 and CDR2: SNHLY, FYNNEI. For the CDR3, the DNA is TGTGCCAGCAGTTCGAGACAGGGGGCCCCCTCCTTAGTCGACTTC. It is translated as CASSSRQGAPSLVDF.

The rearrangement uses TRBV6-2 or TRBV6-3 and TRBJ2-3; 8 bases align to TRBD2. Germline CDR1 reads MNHEY; CDR2 reads SVGEGT. CDR3 length equals 15 residues. Losses at the gene ends were 4 bases for V and 2 bases for J; bases not matched to a gene: 5. Written as DNA, the CDR3 is TGTGCCAGCAGTTCGGGCGGGAGGACCACAGATACGCAGTATTTT. Translating gives CASSSGGRTTDTQYF.